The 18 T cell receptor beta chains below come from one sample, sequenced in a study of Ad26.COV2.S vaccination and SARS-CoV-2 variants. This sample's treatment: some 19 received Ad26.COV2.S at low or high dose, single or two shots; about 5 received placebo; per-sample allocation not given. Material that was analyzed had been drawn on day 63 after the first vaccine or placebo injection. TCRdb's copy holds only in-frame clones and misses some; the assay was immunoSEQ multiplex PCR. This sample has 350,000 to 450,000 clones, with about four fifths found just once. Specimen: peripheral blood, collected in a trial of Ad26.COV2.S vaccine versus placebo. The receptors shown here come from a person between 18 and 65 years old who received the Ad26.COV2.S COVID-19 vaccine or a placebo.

The CDR3 sequence is CASSSTSGYNEQFF. CDR3 nucleotides: TGTGCCAGTAGTTCGACTAGCGGGTACAATGAGCAGTTCTTC. The rearrangement links TRBV19 to TRBJ2-1, with TRBD2 identical over 10 bases. Germline V CDR1 and CDR2: LNHDA, SQIVND (reference sequence). This CDR3 is 14 amino acids long. Unmatched junction bases numbered 2, after V lost 5 bases and J lost 4 bases.

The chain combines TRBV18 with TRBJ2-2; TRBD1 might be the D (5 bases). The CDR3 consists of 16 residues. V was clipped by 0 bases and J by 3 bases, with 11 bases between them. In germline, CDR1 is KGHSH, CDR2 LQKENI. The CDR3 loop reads CASSPPKGADTGELFF. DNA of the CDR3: TGTGCCAGCTCACCACCGAAAGGGGCGGACACCGGGGAGCTGTTTTTT.

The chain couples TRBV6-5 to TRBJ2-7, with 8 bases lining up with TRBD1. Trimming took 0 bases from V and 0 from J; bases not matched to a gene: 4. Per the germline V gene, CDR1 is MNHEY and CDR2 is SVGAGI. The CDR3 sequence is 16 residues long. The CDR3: CASSYSTGESSYEQYF. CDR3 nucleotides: TGTGCCAGCAGTTACTCGACAGGGGAGAGCTCCTACGAGCAGTACTTC.

CDR3 coding DNA: TGTGCCAGCAGTCCGATAGATGGGGTGGGGCAGCCCCAGCATTTT. Translating it yields CASSPIDGVGQPQHF. This chain connects TRBV6-2 or TRBV6-3 to TRBJ1-5; no reliable D call. The CDR3 sequence is 15 residues long. The germline V gene has CDR1 MNHEY and CDR2 SVGEGT. Trimming left V 5 bases short and J 7 bases short, with 18 bases between.

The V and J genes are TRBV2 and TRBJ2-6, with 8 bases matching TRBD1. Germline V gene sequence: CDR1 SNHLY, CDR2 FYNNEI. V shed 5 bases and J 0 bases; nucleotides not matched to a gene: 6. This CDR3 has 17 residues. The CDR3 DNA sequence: TGTGCCAGCAGTCCCGGGACAGGTAACTCTGGGGCCAACGTCCTGACTTTC. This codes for CASSPGTGNSGANVLTF.

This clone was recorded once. CDR3 sequence (DNA): TGCAGCGTTGAAGACAGGGGGCAGGACTATGGCTACACCTTC. The encoded protein is CSVEDRGQDYGYTF. The genes are TRBV29-1 and TRBJ1-2; 8 bases agree with TRBD1. The germline gives CDR1 SQVTM, CDR2 ANQGSEA. The ends lost 0 bases at V and 3 bases at J; junction bases unmatched: 3. CDR3 length equals 14 residues.

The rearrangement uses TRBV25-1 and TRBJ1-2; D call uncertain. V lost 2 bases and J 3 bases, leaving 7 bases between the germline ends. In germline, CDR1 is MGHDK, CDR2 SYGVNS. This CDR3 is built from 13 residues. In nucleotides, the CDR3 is TGTGCCAGCAGTGAAAGTGGGCACTATGGCTACACCTTC. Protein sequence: CASSESGHYGYTF.

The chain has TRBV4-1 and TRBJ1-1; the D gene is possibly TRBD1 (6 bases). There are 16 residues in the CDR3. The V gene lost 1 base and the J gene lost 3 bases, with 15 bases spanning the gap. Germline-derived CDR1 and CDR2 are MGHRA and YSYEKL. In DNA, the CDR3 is TGCGCCAGCAGCCAAGTTGGGGGGCGCCGTGACACTGAAGCTTTCTTT. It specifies CASSQVGGRRDTEAFF.

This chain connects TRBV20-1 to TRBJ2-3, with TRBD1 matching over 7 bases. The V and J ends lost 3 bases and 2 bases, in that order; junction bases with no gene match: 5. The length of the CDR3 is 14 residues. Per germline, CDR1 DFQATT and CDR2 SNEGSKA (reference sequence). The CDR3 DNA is TGCAGTGCTAGTAAGGGGGCCAACACAGATACGCAGTATTTT. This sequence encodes CSASKGANTDTQYF.

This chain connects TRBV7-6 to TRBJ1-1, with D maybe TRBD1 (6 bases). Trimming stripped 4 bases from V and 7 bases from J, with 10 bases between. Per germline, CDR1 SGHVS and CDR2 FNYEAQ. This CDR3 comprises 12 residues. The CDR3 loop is CASSSRGHEAFF. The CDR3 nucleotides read TGTGCCAGCAGCTCCCGGGGGCATGAAGCTTTCTTT. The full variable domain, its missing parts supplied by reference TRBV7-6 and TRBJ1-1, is GAGVSQSPRYKVTKRGQDVALRCDPISGHVSLYWYRQALGQGPEFLTYFNYEAQQDKSGLPNDRFSAERPEGSISTLTIQRTEQRDSAMYRCASSSRGHEAFFGQGTRLTVV.

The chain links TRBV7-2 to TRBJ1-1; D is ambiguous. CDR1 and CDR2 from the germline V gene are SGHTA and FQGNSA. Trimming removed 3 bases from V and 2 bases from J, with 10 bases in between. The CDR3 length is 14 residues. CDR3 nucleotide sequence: TGTGCCAGCAGCTTTCAACGGGGAAACACTGAAGCTTTCTTT. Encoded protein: CASSFQRGNTEAFF.

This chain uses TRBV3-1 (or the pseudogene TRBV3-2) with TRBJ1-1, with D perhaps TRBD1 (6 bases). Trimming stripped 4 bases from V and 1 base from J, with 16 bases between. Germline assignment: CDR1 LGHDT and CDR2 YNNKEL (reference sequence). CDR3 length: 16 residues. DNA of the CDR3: TGTGCCAGCAGCCGCGACCCCAGGGGTACGAACACTGAAGCTTTCTTT. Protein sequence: CASSRDPRGTNTEAFF.

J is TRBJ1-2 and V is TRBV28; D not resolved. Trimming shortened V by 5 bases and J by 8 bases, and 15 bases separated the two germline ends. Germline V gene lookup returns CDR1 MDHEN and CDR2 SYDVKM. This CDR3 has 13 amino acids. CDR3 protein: CASSPAGSEGYTF. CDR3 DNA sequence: TGTGCCAGCAGTCCCGCAGGTTCGGAGGGCTACACCTTC.

The CDR3 DNA follows: TGTGCCAGTACCCGGACTGTCTCCTACGAGCAGTACTTC. Translating it yields CASTRTVSYEQYF. The chain has TRBV19 and TRBJ2-7; a possible D gene is TRBD2 (5 bases). This CDR3 has 13 residues. Germline-derived CDR1 and CDR2 are LNHDA and SQIVND (reference sequence). Trimming took 7 bases from V and 0 from J, leaving 10 bases between them.

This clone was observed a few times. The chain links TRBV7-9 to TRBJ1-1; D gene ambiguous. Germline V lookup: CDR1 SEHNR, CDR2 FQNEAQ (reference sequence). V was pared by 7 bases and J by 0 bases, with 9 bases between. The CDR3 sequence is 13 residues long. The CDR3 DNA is TGTGCCAGCACAAGTAATCTGAACACTGAAGCTTTCTTT. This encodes CASTSNLNTEAFF.

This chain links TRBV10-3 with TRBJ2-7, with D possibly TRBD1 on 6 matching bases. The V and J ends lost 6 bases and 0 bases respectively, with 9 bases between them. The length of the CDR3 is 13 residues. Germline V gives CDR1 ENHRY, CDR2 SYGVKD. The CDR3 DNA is TGTGCCATCAGAGGACAGAACTCCTACGAGCAGTACTTC. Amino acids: CAIRGQNSYEQYF.

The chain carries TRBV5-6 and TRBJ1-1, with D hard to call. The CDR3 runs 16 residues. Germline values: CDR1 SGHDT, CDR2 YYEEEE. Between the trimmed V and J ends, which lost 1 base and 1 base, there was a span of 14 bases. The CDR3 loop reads CASSLIRAVPNTEAFF. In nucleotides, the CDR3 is TGTGCCAGCAGCTTGATTCGGGCAGTGCCGAACACTGAAGCTTTCTTT.

The CDR3 here is CASSSLLFGGGQETQYF. The CDR3, as DNA: TGTGCCAGCAGCTCCTTGTTATTTGGCGGGGGGCAAGAGACCCAGTACTTC. V gene TRBV7-8 combines with J gene TRBJ2-5; 8 nucleotides line up with TRBD2. Trimming took 4 bases from V and 2 from J; bases not matched to a gene: 12. The V gene's germline CDR1 is SGHVS and CDR2 FQNEAQ. The CDR3 runs to 17 residues.